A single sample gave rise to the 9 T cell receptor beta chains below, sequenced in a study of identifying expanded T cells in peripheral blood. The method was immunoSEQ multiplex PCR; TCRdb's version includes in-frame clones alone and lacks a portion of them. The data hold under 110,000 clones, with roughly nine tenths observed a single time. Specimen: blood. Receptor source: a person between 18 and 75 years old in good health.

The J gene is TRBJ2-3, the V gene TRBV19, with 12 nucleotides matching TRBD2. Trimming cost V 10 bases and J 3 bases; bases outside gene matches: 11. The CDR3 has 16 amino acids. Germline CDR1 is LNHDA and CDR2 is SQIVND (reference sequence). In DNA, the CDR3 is TGTGCCACAACTAGCGGGGGGTCCCGAAGGACAGATACGCAGTATTTT. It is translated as CATTSGGSRRTDTQYF.

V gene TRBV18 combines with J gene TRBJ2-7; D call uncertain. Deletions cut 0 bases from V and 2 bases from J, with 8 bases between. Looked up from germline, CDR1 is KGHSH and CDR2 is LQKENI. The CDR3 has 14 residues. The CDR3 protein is CASSPPSRPYEQYF. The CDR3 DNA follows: TGTGCCAGCTCACCACCTTCCAGACCCTACGAGCAGTACTTC.

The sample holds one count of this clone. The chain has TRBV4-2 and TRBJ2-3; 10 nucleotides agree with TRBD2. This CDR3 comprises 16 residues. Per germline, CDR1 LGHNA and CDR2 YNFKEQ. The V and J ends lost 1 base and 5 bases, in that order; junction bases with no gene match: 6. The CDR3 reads CASSQGSGGVVDTQYF. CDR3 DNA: TGTGCCAGCAGCCAAGGGAGCGGGGGGGTTGTAGATACGCAGTATTTT.

CDR3 sequence: CASSPGQAYNEQFF. CDR3 sequence (DNA): TGTGCCAGCTCACCAGGCCAGGCCTACAATGAGCAGTTCTTC. The J gene is TRBJ2-1, the V gene TRBV18, with D hard to call. The CDR3 loop spans 14 amino acids. In germline, CDR1 is KGHSH, CDR2 LQKENI. V lost 2 bases, J lost 2 bases, and 7 bases lay in between.

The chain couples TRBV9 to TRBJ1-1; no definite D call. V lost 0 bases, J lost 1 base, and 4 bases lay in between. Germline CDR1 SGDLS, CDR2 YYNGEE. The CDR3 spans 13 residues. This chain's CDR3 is CASSVGPNTEAFF. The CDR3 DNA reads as TGTGCCAGCAGCGTAGGGCCGAACACTGAAGCTTTCTTT. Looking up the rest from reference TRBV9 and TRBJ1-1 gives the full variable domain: DSGVTQTPKHLITATGQRVTLRCSPRSGDLSVYWYQQSLDQGLQFLIQYYNGEERAKGNILERFSAQQFPDLHSELNLSSLELGDSALYFCASSVGPNTEAFFGQGTRLTVV.

The CDR3: CASSPGPGLGADTQYF. For the CDR3, the DNA is TGTGCCAGCAGTCCTGGGCCGGGACTCGGAGCAGATACGCAGTATTTT. The chain recombines TRBV27 with TRBJ2-3; perhaps TRBD2 as D (6 bases). Between the trimmed V and J ends, which lost 5 bases and 4 bases, there was a span of 19 bases. From germline, CDR1 is MNHEY and CDR2 SMNVEV (reference sequence). The CDR3 has 16 residues.

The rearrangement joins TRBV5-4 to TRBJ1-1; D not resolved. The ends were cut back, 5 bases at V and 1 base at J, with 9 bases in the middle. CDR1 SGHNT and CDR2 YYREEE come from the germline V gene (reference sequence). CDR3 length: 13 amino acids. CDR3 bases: TGTGCCAGCAGTCCCGGTTCGAACACTGAAGCTTTCTTT. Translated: CASSPGSNTEAFF.

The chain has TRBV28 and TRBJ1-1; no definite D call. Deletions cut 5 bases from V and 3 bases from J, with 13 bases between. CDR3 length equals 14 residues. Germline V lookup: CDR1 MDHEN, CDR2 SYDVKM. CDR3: CASSLGGVYTEAFF. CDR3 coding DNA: TGTGCCAGCAGTCTAGGCGGCGTATACACTGAAGCTTTCTTT.

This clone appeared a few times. The CDR3 DNA follows: TGTGCCTGGGAACCGCTCGGGGGGGGAGGCTACACCTTC. This encodes CAWEPLGGGGYTF. The chain employs TRBV30 and TRBJ1-2, with D possibly TRBD1 on 5 matching bases. The CDR3 has 13 amino acids. Trimming took 5 bases from V and 8 from J, leaving 18 bases between them. The germline gives CDR1 GTSNPN, CDR2 SVGIG (reference sequence).